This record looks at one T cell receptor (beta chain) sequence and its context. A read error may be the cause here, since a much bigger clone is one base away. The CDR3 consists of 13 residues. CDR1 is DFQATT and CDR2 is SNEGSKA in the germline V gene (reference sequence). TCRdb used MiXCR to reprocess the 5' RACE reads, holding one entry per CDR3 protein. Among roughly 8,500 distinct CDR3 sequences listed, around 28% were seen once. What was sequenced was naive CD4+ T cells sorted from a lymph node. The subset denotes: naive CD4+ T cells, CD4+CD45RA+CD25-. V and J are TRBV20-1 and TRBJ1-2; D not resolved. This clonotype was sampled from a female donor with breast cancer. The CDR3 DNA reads TGCAGTGCTAGAGATCGCTCGATAGGTGGCTGCACCTTC. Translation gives CSARDRSIGGCTF.